This T cell receptor beta chain was obtained from a study of CD8+ T cells in alopecia areata. V was pared by 0 bases and J by 2 bases, with 10 bases between. The CDR3 runs to 15 residues. The germline V gene encodes CDR1 SGDLS and CDR2 YYNGEE. cDNA serving as the sequencing template came from extracted, reverse transcribed RNA. Some clones are missing from TCRdb's copy, which holds only in-frame ones; the method was immunoSEQ multiplex PCR. The repertoire consists of 200,000 to 250,000 clones, with just over 55% occurring once and the leading ten covering nearly 5%. This sequence joins TRBV9 and TRBJ2-3, with a weak D call TRBD1 (5 bases). Sequencing input: CD8+ T cells sorted from blood. This clonotype was obtained from a human donor in good health. The chain's CDR3 is CASSVAQGFTDTQYF. CDR3 DNA sequence: TGTGCCAGCAGCGTAGCGCAGGGCTTCACAGATACGCAGTATTTT.